This section outlines one T cell receptor (beta chain) sequence together with its context. The antigen is undetermined. Assay: immunoSEQ multiplex PCR; the TCRdb copy retains only in-frame clones and omits some. The sample holds over 3,500 clones, about 62% seen once. The data derive from a study of STAT3 mutations in large granular lymphocyte leukemia. CDR1 is MGHDK, CDR2 SYGVNS, per germline. V shed 4 bases, J shed 11 bases, and the junction held 10 bases outside the gene matches. The CDR3 loop spans 14 amino acids. Whole-study findings and limits: No sample exists from the first appearance of each clone. Treatment regimens differed across patients between samplings. In about 30% of the 18 patients, new TCR clonotypes emerged after therapy. Every T-LGLL patient had at least one immunodominant TCRbeta clonotype.

Sequencing input: PBMCs. This TCR was sampled from a human donor with T large granular lymphocyte leukemia. Some clones in this sample may be carry-over from other donors' samples. The chain links TRBV25-1 to TRBJ1-1, with 10 bases that match TRBD1. As DNA, the CDR3 is TGTGCCAGCAGTGCCCCGCCGGGACAGGGGAATGCTTTCTTT. It yields the protein CASSAPPGQGNAFF.